The 20 T cell receptor beta chains below all came from one sample that was sequenced in a study of blood T cell repertoires in COVID-19. The table came from immunoSEQ multiplex PCR; TCRdb's copy has only in-frame clones and leaves some out. The data show 54,000 or so clones, with 86% seen just once and approximately 23% held by the top ten. Sequencing used peripheral blood. These receptors were taken from a woman aged 80 or over with acute or convalescent COVID-19.

CDR3 sequence reads: CASSGGTGSGYTF. In nucleotides, the CDR3 is TGTGCCAGCAGCGGAGGGACAGGGAGTGGCTACACCTTC. This chain joins TRBV3-1 (or the pseudogene TRBV3-2) and TRBJ1-2; 9 bases are a match to TRBD1. The ends lost 5 bases at V and 7 bases at J; junction bases unmatched: 5. The CDR3 totals 13 residues. The V gene's germline CDR1 is LGHDT and CDR2 YNNKEL (reference sequence).

V usage is TRBV2 and J usage is TRBJ2-3; 8 bases fit TRBD2. The ends lost 11 bases at V and 0 bases at J; junction bases unmatched: 7. This CDR3 is built from 14 residues. CDR1 SNHLY and CDR2 FYNNEI come from the germline V gene. The CDR3 DNA is TGTGCCGGCGGGGTAGCGGGGAGCACAGATACGCAGTATTTT. As protein: CAGGVAGSTDTQYF.

The chain combines TRBV5-1 with TRBJ2-5; D is undetermined. The CDR3 totals 13 residues. CDR1 is SGHRS and CDR2 is YFSETQ in the germline V gene. V was clipped by 0 bases and J by 5 bases, with 8 bases between them. The CDR3 sequence: CASSLGQWETQYF. Here the CDR3 DNA reads TGCGCCAGCAGCTTGGGGCAGTGGGAGACCCAGTACTTC.

This clone was observed once. The chain couples TRBV9 to TRBJ2-1, with 11 positions matching TRBD2. Germline trimming cut 5 bases from V and 0 bases from J; bases unmatched to any gene: 7. The germline CDR1 and CDR2 sequences are SGDLS and YYNGEE. The CDR3 length is 17 residues. The CDR3 loop reads CASSEGLAASSYNEQFF. Here the CDR3 DNA reads TGTGCCAGCAGTGAGGGACTAGCGGCTAGCTCCTACAATGAGCAGTTCTTC.

This clone has just one count. The chain uses TRBV23-1 and TRBJ2-3; D call uncertain. TRBV23-1 is marked as an open reading frame, function uncertain. The CDR3 sequence is 15 residues long. Trimming removed 8 bases from V and 1 base from J, with 16 bases in between. The CDR3 region is CASLKENPCTDTQYF. The CDR3 coding sequence is TGCGCCAGCCTTAAGGAGAACCCCTGCACAGATACGCAGTATTTT.

As to this clone: A junction boundary mismatches the germline segment, possibly from a read error. The CDR3 DNA sequence: TGCGCCAGCGGCTTAGGCGGGAGCACAGATACGCAGTATTTT. This codes for CASGLGGSTDTQYF. This chain links TRBV5-1 with TRBJ2-3, with a weak D call TRBD2 (5 bases). This CDR3 region has 14 residues. CDR1 is SGHRS, CDR2 YFSETQ, per germline.

V usage is TRBV7-8 and J usage is TRBJ2-1, with D possibly being TRBD2 (5 bases). Germline CDR1 SGHVS, CDR2 FQNEAQ. The CDR3 consists of 11 residues. V lost 5 bases and J 9 bases, leaving 8 bases between the germline ends. CDR3 sequence: CASSLSGEQFF. The CDR3 nucleotides are TGTGCCAGCAGCCTAAGCGGTGAGCAGTTCTTC.

The chain has TRBV11-2 and TRBJ1-2; the D is unclear. Germline values: CDR1 SGHAT, CDR2 FQNNGV. V shed 8 bases and J shed 9 bases, with 34 bases lying between them. This CDR3 is built from 18 residues. In DNA form, the CDR3 reads TGTGCCAGCTCTAACTTCGTTCAGTTTATGAGGGCGACGTCCAGCTACACCTTC. Translation: CASSNFVQFMRATSSYTF.

The V gene is TRBV11-2, the J gene TRBJ2-7, with a tentative D call TRBD1 (5 bases). V was clipped by 0 bases and J by 2 bases, with 11 bases between them. The germline V gene has CDR1 SGHAT and CDR2 FQNNGV. The CDR3 contains 15 residues. CDR3 residues: CASSLDGQGTYEQYV. CDR3 DNA: TGTGCCAGCAGCTTAGATGGGCAGGGAACCTACGAGCAGTACGTC.

This chain connects TRBV19 to TRBJ1-2; perhaps TRBD1 as D (6 bases). Germline values: CDR1 LNHDA, CDR2 SQIVND (reference sequence). V was cut by 0 bases and J by 8 bases, with 10 bases left in between. The CDR3 is 13 residues long. CDR3 sequence (DNA): TGTGCCAGTAGTATAGAAGGCAGGGGAGGCTACACCTTC. Its protein is CASSIEGRGGYTF. Full variable domain (remainder filled in from reference TRBV19 and TRBJ1-2): DGGITQSPKYLFRKEGQNVTLSCEQNLNHDAMYWYRQDPGQGLRLIYYSQIVNDFQKGDIAEGYSVSREKKESFPLTVTSAQKNPTAFYLCASSIEGRGGYTFGSGTRLTVV.

This clone appeared a few times. The V and J genes are TRBV6-6 and TRBJ1-4, with a tentative D call TRBD1 (5 bases). This CDR3 comprises 15 residues. Per germline, CDR1 MNHNY and CDR2 SVGAGI (reference sequence). Trimming left V 4 bases short and J 2 bases short, with 11 bases between. This CDR3 is CASSSPGGTNEKLFF. DNA of the CDR3: TGTGCCAGCAGTTCCCCGGGGGGGACTAATGAAAAACTGTTTTTT.

The J gene is TRBJ1-4, the V gene TRBV6-5; 8 bases agree with TRBD1. The ends lost 7 bases at V and 6 bases at J; junction bases unmatched: 10. The CDR3 has 15 residues. Per the germline V gene, CDR1 is MNHEY and CDR2 is SVGAGI. The CDR3 protein is CASNRRGQPDEKLFF. In nucleotides, the CDR3 is TGTGCCAGCAATCGCAGGGGGCAGCCAGATGAAAAACTGTTTTTT.

This chain joins TRBV11-3 and TRBJ2-1, with 11 bases aligning to TRBD2. This CDR3 comprises 15 residues. The junction had 3 bases not matched to a gene; V was cut back by 0 bases and J by 8 bases. CDR1 and CDR2 (germline): SGHNT, YENEEA. CDR3 residues: CASSLDSGGADEQFF. The CDR3 DNA reads as TGTGCCAGCAGCTTAGATAGCGGGGGGGCTGATGAGCAGTTCTTC.

In its sample, this clone was seen once. The chain is built from TRBV5-6 and TRBJ2-2; no definite D call. The CDR3 extends over 17 amino acids. The germline V gene has CDR1 SGHDT and CDR2 YYEEEE. V was cut by 0 bases and J by 4 bases, with 16 bases left in between. In nucleotides, the CDR3 is TGTGCCAGCAGCTTGGATGGTCGGAGAGCGACCACCGGGGAGCTGTTTTTT. Encoded protein: CASSLDGRRATTGELFF.

V gene TRBV10-3 combines with J gene TRBJ2-1; 9 bases fit TRBD1. Germline values: CDR1 ENHRY, CDR2 SYGVKD. The CDR3 has 19 residues. Germline trimming cut 2 bases from V and 0 bases from J; bases unmatched to any gene: 11. The CDR3 DNA is TGTGCCATCAGTGAGGGACAGGGGATGGCGGGAAGCTCCTACAATGAGCAGTTCTTC. It translates to CAISEGQGMAGSSYNEQFF.

The table lists this clone with a few counts. The chain is built from TRBV2 and TRBJ1-5; the match to TRBD1 covers 9 bases. Germline loops: CDR1 SNHLY, CDR2 FYNNEI. CDR3 length: 16 amino acids. The V gene end was trimmed by 6 bases and the J gene end by 4 bases; junction bases not matched to a gene: 10. Written as DNA, the CDR3 is TGTGCCAGCAGCCCCGGACAGGGGTTGATGAATCAGCCCCAGCATTTT. Encoded protein: CASSPGQGLMNQPQHF.

Of note for this clone: The same CDR3 is also encoded by other DNA sequences in this sample. The CDR3 loop is CASSISGNQPQHF. For the CDR3, the DNA is TGTGCCAGTAGTATCTCGGGAAATCAGCCCCAGCATTTT. The V and J genes are TRBV19 and TRBJ1-5; D unresolved. Germline CDR1 and CDR2: LNHDA and SQIVND (reference sequence). V was shortened by 3 bases and J by 4 bases, with 7 bases between the two germline ends. This CDR3 region has 13 residues. The full variable domain, its missing parts supplied by reference TRBV19 and TRBJ1-5, is DGGITQSPKYLFRKEGQNVTLSCEQNLNHDAMYWYRQDPGQGLRLIYYSQIVNDFQKGDIAEGYSVSREKKESFPLTVTSAQKNPTAFYLCASSISGNQPQHFGDGTRLSIL.

The rearrangement joins TRBV5-6 to TRBJ1-5; possible D gene TRBD1, 5 bases. V lost 2 bases and J 2 bases, leaving 14 bases between the germline ends. This CDR3 has 16 amino acids. Germline loops: CDR1 SGHDT, CDR2 YYEEEE. The CDR3 region has the DNA TGTGCCAGCAGCTTCCGCGGGGCTCGGGGCAATCAGCCCCAGCATTTT. It encodes CASSFRGARGNQPQHF. Using reference TRBV5-6 and TRBJ1-5 for the parts outside the CDR3, the full variable domain is DAGVTQSPTHLIKTRGQQVTLRCSPKSGHDTVSWYQQALGQGPQFIFQYYEEEERQRGNFPDRFSGHQFPNYSSELNVNALLLGDSALYLCASSFRGARGNQPQHFGDGTRLSIL.

The J gene is TRBJ2-5, the V gene TRBV7-2; 9 nucleotides line up with TRBD2. The V and J ends lost 2 bases and 3 bases, in that order; junction bases with no gene match: 7. CDR3 size: 16 residues. Germline CDR1 SGHTA, CDR2 FQGNSA. CDR3 coding DNA: TGTGCCAGCAGCTTATCACTAGCGGGCTTTAAAGAGACCCAGTACTTC. Amino acids: CASSLSLAGFKETQYF.

This clone was counted a few times. CDR3 amino acids: CASSLYSGSNQPQHF. In DNA form, the CDR3 reads TGTGCCAGCAGTTTATATTCGGGTAGCAATCAGCCCCAGCATTTT. The chain employs TRBV27 and TRBJ1-5; D ambiguous. V shed 1 base and J shed 0 bases, with 7 bases lying between them. The germline V gene encodes CDR1 MNHEY and CDR2 SMNVEV (reference sequence). This CDR3 contains 15 residues.